One sample yielded the 4 T cell receptor beta chains listed below, sequenced in a study of Tregs in tolerant kidney transplant recipients. Sequenced by immunoSEQ multiplex PCR; TCRdb stores in-frame clones only, minus some. This specimen shows 10,000 or so clones; the ten leading clones hold about 24%. Recipients received nonmyeloablative bone marrow transplants from related graft donors, with transient mixed chimerism. Material: CD8+ T cells from blood (PBMCs), obtained 24 months after the transplant. These receptors all come from a human patient who received a combined kidney and bone marrow transplant. The graft donor may account for some of the T cells.

On this clone: The CDR3 goes on 3 residues after the read ends, and that part is filled in from the germline J gene. The chain employs TRBV20-1 and TRBJ2-1, with TRBD2 matching 8 bases. There are 14 residues in the CDR3. V was pared by 8 bases and J by 1 base, with 7 bases of the junction left unmatched. The germline gives CDR1 DFQATT, CDR2 SNEGSKA (reference sequence). The DNA read from the CDR3 is TGCAGTAATAAAGCGGGAGAGTCCTACAATGAG. As protein: CSNKAGESYNE. The full CDR3 is CSNKAGESYNEQFF.

On this clone itself: The read ends 3 residues early relative to the CDR3; the germline J gene fills the gap. The rearrangement uses TRBV29-1 and TRBJ2-1, with D possibly matching TRBD1 (5 bases). Germline V gives CDR1 SQVTM, CDR2 ANQGSEA. The V end lost 4 bases, the J end lost 4 bases, and 11 bases lay between the germline ends. This CDR3 is built from 13 residues. Here the CDR3 reads CSVVRRVYNEQFF. The CDR3 DNA, read in part, is TGCAGCGTTGTTCGCAGGGTATACAATGAG.

As regards this clone: The read falls 3 residues short of the CDR3 end, and the missing part is taken from the germline J gene. The chain combines TRBV7-2 with TRBJ1-3; the D gene is possibly TRBD1 (6 bases). The CDR3 has 13 amino acids. V was cut by 5 bases and J by 5 bases, with 10 bases left in between. Per germline, CDR1 SGHTA and CDR2 FQGNSA. CDR3 loop: CASSPWDRNTIYF. The DNA read from the CDR3 is TGTGCCAGCAGCCCGTGGGACAGAAACACC.

Note on this clone: Read data end 3 residues before the CDR3 end; the end is taken from the germline J gene. The chain links TRBV5-4 to TRBJ1-1; 9 bases line up with TRBD1. Germline lookup yields CDR1 SGHNT and CDR2 YYREEE (reference sequence). The V segment lost 4 bases and the J segment 4 bases; nucleotides outside the gene matches: 8. The CDR3 runs to 15 residues. The sequenced CDR3 bases are TGTGCCAGCAGCCGGGGGGGACAGGGAGTCACTGAA. This gives the protein CASSRGGQGVTE. The whole CDR3 reads CASSRGGQGVTEAFF. The complete variable domain, with remaining parts taken from reference TRBV5-4 and TRBJ1-1, reads ETGVTQSPTHLIKTRGQQVTLRCSSQSGHNTVSWYQQALGQGPQFIFQYYREEENGRGNFPPRFSGLQFPNYSSELNVNALELDDSALYLCASSRGGQGVTEAFFGQGTRLTVV.